Shown below are 5 T cell receptor beta chains from a single sample sequenced in a study of T-cell reconstitution after alpha-beta-depleted transplantation in children. Unique molecular identifiers were incorporated during preparation of the TCRbeta library. TCRdb used MiXCR to reprocess the PCR reads, holding one entry per CDR3 protein. The data show 150,000 to 200,000 distinct CDR3 sequences, approximately 6.8% seen once. Specimen: PBMCs from the stem cell graft donor, collected from the stem cell graft. The receptors originated from a human donor who donated a stem cell graft to a child with Wiskott-Aldrich syndrome.

This clonotype was observed many times. The chain combines TRBV20-1 with TRBJ2-7; the D gene is possibly TRBD1 (5 bases). Trimming took 8 bases from V and 2 from J, leaving 13 bases between them. The CDR3 is 12 residues long. The germline gives CDR1 DFQATT, CDR2 SNEGSKA (reference sequence). The CDR3 DNA is TGCAGTCTAGGGGAAGGGGCCTACGAGCAGTACTTC. This translates into CSLGEGAYEQYF.

The gene calls are TRBV11-2 and TRBJ2-3; TRBD2 matches 7 bases. The CDR3 has 21 amino acids. In germline, CDR1 is SGHAT, CDR2 FQNNGV. J gave up 0 bases and V 0 bases, and 18 bases lay outside the gene matches. The CDR3 DNA reads as TGTGCCAGCAGCTTAGAGCTCATGGCGGGGGAGGGGATATATAGCACAGATACGCAGTATTTT. Encoded protein: CASSLELMAGEGIYSTDTQYF. Combining the CDR3 with reference TRBV11-2 and TRBJ2-3 gives the whole variable domain EAGVAQSPRYKIIEKRQSVAFWCNPISGHATLYWYQQILGQGPKLLIQFQNNGVVDDSQLPKDRFSAERLKGVDSTLKIQPAKLEDSAVYLCASSLELMAGEGIYSTDTQYFGPGTRLTVL.

This clonotype was recorded at least ten times. The chain uses TRBV5-1 and TRBJ2-3; a possible D gene is TRBD2 (6 bases). V lost 4 bases and J 0 bases, leaving 12 bases between the germline ends. Germline V gene lookup returns CDR1 SGHRS and CDR2 YFSETQ. This CDR3 spans 15 amino acids. This CDR3 reads CASSRDSDSTDTQYF. DNA for the CDR3: TGCGCCAGCAGCCGGGACTCCGACAGCACAGATACGCAGTATTTT.

V and J are TRBV20-1 and TRBJ2-5; D remains unclear. Looked up from germline, CDR1 is DFQATT and CDR2 is SNEGSKA (reference sequence). CDR3 length equals 11 residues. V shed 2 bases and J shed 5 bases, with 6 bases lying between them. Here the CDR3 DNA reads TGCAGTGCTAGAATCGGGGAGACCCAGTACTTC. It codes for CSARIGETQYF.

This clonotype was recorded at least ten times. V gene TRBV12-3 or TRBV12-4 combines with J gene TRBJ1-5; TRBD1 is a possible D gene (5 bases). CDR3 size: 15 residues. Trimming pared 5 bases from V and 5 bases from J, leaving 16 bases between. CDR3 coding DNA: TGTGCCAGCAGTCTCGGGACTGCTTGGCATCAGCCCCAGCATTTT. Its translation is CASSLGTAWHQPQHF.